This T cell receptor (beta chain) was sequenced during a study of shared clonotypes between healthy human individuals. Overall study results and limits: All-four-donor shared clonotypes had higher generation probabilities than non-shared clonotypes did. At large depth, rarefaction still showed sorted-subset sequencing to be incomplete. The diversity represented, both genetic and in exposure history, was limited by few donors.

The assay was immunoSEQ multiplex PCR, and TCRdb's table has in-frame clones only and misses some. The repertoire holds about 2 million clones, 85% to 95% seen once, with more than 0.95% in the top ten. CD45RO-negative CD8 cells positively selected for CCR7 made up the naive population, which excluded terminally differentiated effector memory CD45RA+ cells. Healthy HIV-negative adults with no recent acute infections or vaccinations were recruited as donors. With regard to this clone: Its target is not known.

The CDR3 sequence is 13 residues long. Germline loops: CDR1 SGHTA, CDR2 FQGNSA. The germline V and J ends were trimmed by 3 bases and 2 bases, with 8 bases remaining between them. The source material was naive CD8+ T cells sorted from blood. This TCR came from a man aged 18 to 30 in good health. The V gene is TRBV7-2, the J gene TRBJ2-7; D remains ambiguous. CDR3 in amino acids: CASSFTIPYEQYF. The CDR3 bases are TGTGCCAGCAGCTTTACCATTCCCTACGAGCAGTACTTC. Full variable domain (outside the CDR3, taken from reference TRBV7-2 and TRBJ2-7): GAGVSQSPSNKVTEKGKDVELRCDPISGHTALYWYRQSLGQGLEFLIYFQGNSAPDKSGLPSDRFSAERTGGSVSTLTIQRTQQEDSAVYLCASSFTIPYEQYFGPGTRLTVT.